This T cell receptor beta chain was captured in a study of blood T cell repertoires in COVID-19. Background on the study: Italy, Spain and the United States were the sources of the convalescent and acute COVID-19 samples. Sample material is recorded as cDNA or gDNA derived from T cells, B-cell-depleted T cells, or PBMCs.

Enrollment of patients from Seattle took place during active infection, with longitudinal follow-up. In the original processing: Amplification of reference gene primers provided the estimated nucleated cell counts. Clones were sequenced by immunoSEQ multiplex PCR, and TCRdb holds only the in-frame ones, with some missing. V and J calls and clone size come straight from that table; D and trimming were deduced from the DNA. The sample includes 90,000 to 100,000 clones, roughly 90% seen only once; the top ten take roughly 5.1%. V trimming: 4 bases; J trimming: 3 bases; junction bases outside the gene matches: 11. Germline CDR1 reads MDHEN; CDR2 reads SYDVKM. CDR3 size: 17 residues.

The rearrangement joins TRBV28 to TRBJ1-2, with TRBD1 identical over 10 bases. This TCR was recovered from a man in his sixties with COVID-19, enrolled during active disease. The specimen sequenced was peripheral blood. CDR3 amino acids: CASSSPMRGTGDYGYTF. The CDR3 region has the DNA TGTGCCAGCAGTTCCCCCATGAGGGGGACAGGGGACTATGGCTACACCTTC.